The present entry profiles one T cell receptor (beta chain) with its context. Its antigen is unknown. No much larger clonotype is one base removed from it; base qualities were not supplied. The record originates from a study of precursors of human CD4 cytotoxic T cells listed by TCRdb under 2018. In the study overall: The bulk TCR-seq analysis covered CD4+ memory subsets from some 15 donors in total. Sequences for both the TCRalpha and TCRbeta chains came out of the TCR-seq analysis of 15 or so donors (table S7). The full study reports these points: The limitation that the direction of differentiation between precursor and effector cells cannot be definitively established by a human observational design was noted by the authors. A bigger share of IL-7Rhigh TEMRA clonotypes consisted of expanded effector clonotypes than was the case for TEM or TCM clonotypes. Only 13 of the 14 donors were included in some of the bulk TCR-seq comparisons, which suggests that not every subset was available for every donor. Compared with TCM and TEM subsets, the IL-7Rhigh and IL-7R- TEMRA subsets had more restricted TCR repertoires, with lower diversity and more expanded clonotypes.

V is cut by 3 bases and J by 2 bases, and the space between the germline ends is 15 bases. Per the germline V gene (reference sequence), SGHNT is the CDR1 and YYREEE is the CDR2. CDR3 length: 16 amino acids, cysteine to phenylalanine. Solely the CDR3 DNA is kept, with 48 bases framed from the first base. To test whether a precursor-effector relationship exists among CD4 cytotoxic T cells, bulk UMI-based TCR sequencing was run on four sorted CD4+ memory subsets: TCM, TEM, IL-7Rhigh TEMRA, and IL-7R- TEMRA. Cells were obtained from peripheral blood mononuclear cells that had been isolated from human blood. TCRdb names Illumina MiSeq as the instrument used. Concerning the study's data processing: The Shannon-Wiener index, calculated in VDJtools, was used to measure repertoire diversity. A TCRbeta clonotype was considered expanded if its clonotype frequency was 3 or more. Through fastp at Q25 and MiXCR, TCRdb rebuilt clones from the public reads, retaining in-frame beta chains. Each CDR3 protein gets just one entry, which takes the most common genes and DNA from the rows behind it. It is TCRdb's table, rather than the study itself, that gives the V and J calls and clone size. Here the sample has about 460 distinct CDR3 sequences; around 20% occur a single time. Less than 40% of the sample is taken by the ten largest.

The V and J genes are TRBV5-4 and TRBJ2-1; the D gene is possibly TRBD2, with 6 bases matching. Sequencing was performed on memory CD4+ T cells from blood (PBMCs). This TCR was recovered from a human donor in good health. The CDR3 has the sequence CASSSRGSGTYNEQFF. The nucleotide sequence reads TGTGCCAGCAGCTCGCGGGGTAGCGGTACCTACAATGAGCAGTTCTTC.